This T cell receptor beta chain was sequenced during a study of CD8 T cells in ankylosing spondylitis. Study-level results: Earlier studies detected some motif variants in reactive arthritis synovial fluid and blood.

TCRdb called the 5' RACE reads again in MiXCR, with one record for every CDR3 protein. The repertoire holds about 260,000 distinct CDR3 sequences, with around 19% as singletons. CDR1 is LGHDT, CDR2 YNNKEL, per germline (reference sequence). This CDR3 contains 17 residues. Trimming cost V 1 base and J 5 bases; bases outside gene matches: 8. About this clonotype itself: Its antigen is still unknown.

The V and J genes are TRBV3-1 and TRBJ2-1; 10 bases map to TRBD2. The sequence was collected from a male donor with ankylosing spondylitis or in good health (not recorded which). The specimen was blood, either unsorted or a sorted T cell fraction (not recorded which). CDR3 amino acids: CASSQGTSGILHNEQFF. The CDR3, as DNA: TGTGCCAGCAGCCAAGGAACTAGCGGGATCCTCCACAATGAGCAGTTCTTC.